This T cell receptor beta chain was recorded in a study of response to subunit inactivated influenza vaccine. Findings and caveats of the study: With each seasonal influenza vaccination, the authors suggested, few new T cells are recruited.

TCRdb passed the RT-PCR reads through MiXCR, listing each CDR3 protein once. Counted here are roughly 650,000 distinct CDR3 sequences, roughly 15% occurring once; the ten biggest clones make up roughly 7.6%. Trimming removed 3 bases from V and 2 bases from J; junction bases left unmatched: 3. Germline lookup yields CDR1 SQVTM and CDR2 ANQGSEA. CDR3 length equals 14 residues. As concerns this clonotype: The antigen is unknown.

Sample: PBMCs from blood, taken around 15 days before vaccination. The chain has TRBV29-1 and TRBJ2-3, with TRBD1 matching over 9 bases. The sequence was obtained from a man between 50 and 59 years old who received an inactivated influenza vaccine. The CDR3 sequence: CSVERTGDTDTQYF. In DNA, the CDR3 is TGCAGCGTTGAGCGGACAGGGGACACAGATACGCAGTATTTT.